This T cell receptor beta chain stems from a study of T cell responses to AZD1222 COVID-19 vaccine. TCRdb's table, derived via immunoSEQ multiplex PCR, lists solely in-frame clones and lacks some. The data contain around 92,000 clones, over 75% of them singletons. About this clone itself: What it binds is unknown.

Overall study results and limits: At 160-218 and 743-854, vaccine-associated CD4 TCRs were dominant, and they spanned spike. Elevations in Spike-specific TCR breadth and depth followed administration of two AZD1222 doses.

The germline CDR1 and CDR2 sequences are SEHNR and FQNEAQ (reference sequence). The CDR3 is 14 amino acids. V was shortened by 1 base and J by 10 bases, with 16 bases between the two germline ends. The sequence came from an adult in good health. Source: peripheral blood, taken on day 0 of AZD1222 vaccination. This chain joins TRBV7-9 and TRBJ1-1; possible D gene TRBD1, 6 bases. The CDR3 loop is CASSLVDGTRAAFF. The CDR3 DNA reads TGTGCCAGCAGCTTAGTGGACGGGACAAGGGCAGCTTTCTTT. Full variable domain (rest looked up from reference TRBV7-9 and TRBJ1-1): DTGVSQNPRHKITKRGQNVTFRCDPISEHNRLYWYRQTLGQGPEFLTYFQNEAQLEKSRLLSDRFSAERPKGSFSTLEIQRTEQGDSAMYLCASSLVDGTRAAFFGQGTRLTVV.